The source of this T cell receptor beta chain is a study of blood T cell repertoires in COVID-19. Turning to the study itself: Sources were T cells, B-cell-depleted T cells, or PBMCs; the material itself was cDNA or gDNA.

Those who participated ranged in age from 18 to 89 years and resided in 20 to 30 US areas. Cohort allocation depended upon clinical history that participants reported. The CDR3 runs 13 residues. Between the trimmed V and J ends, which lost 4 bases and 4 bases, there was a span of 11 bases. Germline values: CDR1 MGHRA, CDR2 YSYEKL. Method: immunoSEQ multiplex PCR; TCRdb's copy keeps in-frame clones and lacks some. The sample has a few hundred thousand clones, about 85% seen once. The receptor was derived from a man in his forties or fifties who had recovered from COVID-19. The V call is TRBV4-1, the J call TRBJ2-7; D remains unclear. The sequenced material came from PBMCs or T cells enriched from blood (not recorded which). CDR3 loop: CASSLESEYEQYF. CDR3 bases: TGCGCCAGCAGCCTAGAATCCGAGTACGAGCAGTACTTC.